The clone carrying this T cell receptor (beta chain) has only a few counts. Its matching antigen is unknown. Using its own MiXCR run on the reads, TCRdb lists one record per CDR3 protein. Seen here are 210,000 or so distinct CDR3 sequences, under 8.5% observed once, and the top ten hold around 6.5%. The sample belongs to a study of T cell repertoires in cytomegalovirus infection. On the study more broadly: Indications came from public TCR beta signatures; they pointed to CMV infection and to a matching HLA type.

Study-wide results and limits: Identification of carriers of CMV plus the relevant HLA was achieved through cumulative public TCR beta family frequency. HLA-C-restricted CMV clonotypes gave the most frequent clonotype in two of eight donors.

V lost 6 bases and J 0 bases, leaving 12 bases between the germline ends. The CDR3 is 15 residues long. Sequencing used PBMCs. This clonotype originated in a human donor in good health (CMV status not recorded). Some clones in this sample may be carry-over from other donors' samples. The chain is built from TRBV12-3 or TRBV12-4 and TRBJ2-1; a weak D match, TRBD1 (6 bases). The CDR3 sequence is CASRTTGVSYNEQFF. The CDR3, as DNA: TGTGCCAGCAGGACGACAGGCGTCTCCTACAATGAGCAGTTCTTC.